The 26 T cell receptor beta chains below all came from one sample that was sequenced in a study of T cell responses to AZD1222 COVID-19 vaccine. The method was immunoSEQ multiplex PCR; TCRdb's version includes in-frame clones alone and lacks a portion of them. In the table there are roughly 150,000 clones, 90% of which are singletons. Specimen: peripheral blood, collected 28 days after the second AZD1222 dose. The receptors shown here come from an adult who received the AZD1222 COVID-19 vaccine.

This clone was seen just once. This sequence joins TRBV18 and TRBJ1-2; TRBD1 matches at 8 bases. Germline loops: CDR1 KGHSH, CDR2 LQKENI. The J segment lost 4 bases and the V segment lost 3 bases, leaving 4 bases of the junction unmatched. The CDR3 has 14 residues. CDR3 protein: CASSPGQATYGYTF. CDR3 bases: TGTGCCAGCTCACCGGGACAGGCGACCTATGGCTACACCTTC. The variable domain in full, completed from reference TRBV18 and TRBJ1-2, reads NAGVMQNPRHLVRRRGQEARLRCSPMKGHSHVYWYRQLPEEGLKFMVYLQKENIIDESGMPKERFSAEFPKEGPSILRIQQVVRGDSAAYFCASSPGQATYGYTFGSGTRLTVV.

This chain connects TRBV11-3 to TRBJ2-7, with a weak D call TRBD2 (5 bases). CDR3 length: 15 residues. The germline gives CDR1 SGHNT, CDR2 YENEEA. Trimming left V 0 bases short and J 1 base short, with 10 bases between. CDR3 DNA: TGTGCCAGCAGCTTAGATGGAAGCGGTTCCTACGAGCAGTACTTC. Translating gives CASSLDGSGSYEQYF.

The CDR3 DNA follows: TGTGCCAGCAGAGTAGGAGGGGGGGCCGGCGAGCAGTTCTTC. It yields the protein CASRVGGGAGEQFF. This chain links TRBV2 with TRBJ2-1; perhaps TRBD2 as D (7 bases). The CDR3 extends over 14 amino acids. Trimming removed 6 bases at V and 10 bases at J, with 19 bases between. Germline V gene sequence: CDR1 SNHLY, CDR2 FYNNEI.

The chain has TRBV5-6 and TRBJ2-3, with D unclear. Deletions cut 5 bases from V and 1 base from J, with 11 bases between. The CDR3 is 14 amino acids. CDR1 and CDR2 (germline): SGHDT, YYEEEE. CDR3 in amino acids: CASRDEAGTDTQYF. Here the CDR3 DNA reads TGTGCCAGCAGAGATGAAGCCGGCACAGATACGCAGTATTTT.

This clone was detected a few times. The chain recombines TRBV27 with TRBJ2-1; D is possibly TRBD1 (6 bases). V lost 4 bases and J lost 7, with 20 bases in between. CDR1 is MNHEY, CDR2 SMNVEV, per germline (reference sequence). The CDR3 runs 16 residues. The CDR3 bases are TGTGCCAGCAGTTCTCTGGGAAGGACAGCTATTAATGAGCAGTTCTTC. Protein: CASSSLGRTAINEQFF.

The chain employs TRBV7-8 and TRBJ2-5; TRBD1 matches 7 bases. Germline V gene sequence: CDR1 SGHVS, CDR2 FQNEAQ. This CDR3 region has 15 residues. The trim removed 5 bases at V and 2 bases at J, leaving 8 bases unmatched. For the CDR3, the DNA is TGTGCCAGCAGCAACCTTGGGACAGCTCAAGAGACCCAGTACTTC. Protein product: CASSNLGTAQETQYF.

The table lists this clone with a count of one. The gene calls are TRBV7-9 and TRBJ2-1; either TRBD1 or TRBD2 may fit D (6 bases each). This CDR3 has 15 amino acids. Looked up from germline, CDR1 is SEHNR and CDR2 is FQNEAQ (reference sequence). V lost 4 bases to trimming and J lost 8 bases, with 18 bases between them. The CDR3: CASSSRGGGLDEQFF. CDR3 sequence (DNA): TGTGCCAGCAGCTCCCGAGGAGGGGGGTTGGATGAGCAGTTCTTC.

The chain carries TRBV30 and TRBJ2-2, with a possible D match to TRBD1 (5 bases). The CDR3 runs 14 residues. The germline gives CDR1 GTSNPN, CDR2 SVGIG (reference sequence). CDR3 in DNA: TGTGCAAATGGGGCCGTAACGAACACCGGGGAGCTGTTTTTT. As protein: CANGAVTNTGELFF.

This chain links TRBV19 with TRBJ2-5, with TRBD2 matching over 12 bases. Trimming at V came to 4 bases and at J to 4 bases, leaving 4 bases not matched to a gene. Germline CDR1 and CDR2: LNHDA and SQIVND (reference sequence). The CDR3 length is 15 residues. The CDR3 sequence: CASSSGLAGLETQYF. The CDR3 coding sequence is TGTGCCAGTAGTAGCGGACTAGCGGGATTAGAGACCCAGTACTTC.

This sequence joins TRBV9 and TRBJ2-7, with D perhaps assigned TRBD1 or TRBD2 (6 bases each). The CDR3 length is 17 residues. Per germline, CDR1 SGDLS and CDR2 YYNGEE. V lost 3 bases, J lost 0 bases, and 19 bases lay in between. CDR3 coding DNA: TGTGCCAGCAGCGCTCCAAAAGGGGGAGGTTTCTCCTACGAGCAGTACTTC. Translating gives CASSAPKGGGFSYEQYF.

The chain uses TRBV2 and TRBJ2-5, with TRBD2 identical over 8 bases. Germline V gene data show CDR1 as SNHLY and CDR2 as FYNNEI. Germline trimming cut 6 bases from V and 4 bases from J; bases unmatched to any gene: 1. The CDR3 length is 12 residues. The CDR3 spells CASRTSAETQYF. DNA for the CDR3: TGTGCCAGCAGGACTAGCGCAGAGACCCAGTACTTC. Drawing the rest from reference TRBV2 and TRBJ2-5, the complete variable domain is EPEVTQTPSHQVTQMGQEVILRCVPISNHLYFYWYRQILGQKVEFLVSFYNNEISEKSEIFDDQFSVERPDGSNFTLKIRSTKLEDSAMYFCASRTSAETQYFGPGTRLLVL.

This clone is classed as medium-sized. The CDR3 protein is CASLDRALLSGANVLTF. The CDR3 DNA is TGTGCCAGCCTTGACAGGGCACTCCTCTCTGGGGCCAACGTCCTGACTTTC. The chain couples TRBV19 to TRBJ2-6, with 7 nucleotides matching TRBD1. J was trimmed by 0 bases and V by 9 bases; bases with no gene match: 11. The CDR3 is 17 residues long. Germline CDR1 LNHDA, CDR2 SQIVND (reference sequence).

This chain uses TRBV5-1 with TRBJ2-1, with TRBD2 as a possible D gene (5 bases). Germline values: CDR1 SGHRS, CDR2 YFSETQ. Between the trimmed V and J ends, which lost 4 bases and 1 base, there was a span of 9 bases. The CDR3 totals 14 residues. The CDR3: CASSRRGSYNEQFF. In DNA form, the CDR3 reads TGCGCCAGCAGCCGGCGAGGGTCCTACAATGAGCAGTTCTTC.

V usage is TRBV11-2 and J usage is TRBJ2-1; 15 nucleotides align to TRBD2. CDR3 length equals 18 residues. The germline V gene encodes CDR1 SGHAT and CDR2 FQNNGV. V lost 4 bases, J lost 0 bases, and 4 bases stayed unmatched. The CDR3 sequence: CASSSGLAGGRSYNEQFF. The CDR3 DNA reads TGTGCCAGCAGCTCGGGACTAGCGGGGGGCCGCTCCTACAATGAGCAGTTCTTC.

This clone was recorded only once. The chain carries TRBV7-9 and TRBJ1-3, with D perhaps matching TRBD1 (5 bases). Germline V gives CDR1 SEHNR, CDR2 FQNEAQ (reference sequence). The CDR3 has 15 amino acids. V lost 1 base, J lost 0 bases, and 7 bases lay in between. This chain's CDR3 is CASSLVDTSGNTIYF. In nucleotides, the CDR3 is TGTGCCAGCAGCTTAGTGGACACCTCTGGAAACACCATATATTTT.

The V gene is TRBV10-3, the J gene TRBJ2-3; 7 bases map to TRBD2. The trim removed 4 bases at V and 0 bases at J, leaving 7 bases unmatched. This CDR3 contains 16 residues. Looked up from germline, CDR1 is ENHRY and CDR2 is SYGVKD. The DNA of the CDR3 is TGTGCCATCAGTGGGACCAGCGGGGTTAGCACAGATACGCAGTATTTT. Protein product: CAISGTSGVSTDTQYF.

J is TRBJ1-5 and V is TRBV5-6, with a tentative D call TRBD1 (6 bases). V was cut by 0 bases and J by 5 bases, with 12 bases left in between. Germline CDR1 and CDR2: SGHDT and YYEEEE. The CDR3 extends over 15 amino acids. The CDR3 DNA follows: TGTGCCAGCAGCTTGGGGGTAGGGGGTTATCAGCCCCAGCATTTT. It is translated as CASSLGVGGYQPQHF.

The J gene is TRBJ2-1, the V gene TRBV30; D not certain. The CDR3 sequence is 15 residues long. In germline, CDR1 is GTSNPN, CDR2 SVGIG (reference sequence). V was cut by 0 bases and J by 3 bases, with 12 bases left in between. CDR3 nucleotides: TGTGCCTGGAGTGTCGGCGCAGCAGGCTACAATGAGCAGTTCTTC. Amino acids: CAWSVGAAGYNEQFF. Looking up the rest from reference TRBV30 and TRBJ2-1 gives the full variable domain: SQTIHQWPATLVQPVGSPLSLECTVEGTSNPNLYWYRQAAGRGLQLLFYSVGIGQISSEVPQNLSASRPQDRQFILSSKKLLLSDSGFYLCAWSVGAAGYNEQFFGPGTRLTVL.

V usage is TRBV25-1 and J usage is TRBJ1-2; no clear D. Trimming cost V 1 base and J 2 bases, with 11 bases left between them. This CDR3 has 15 residues. The germline CDR1 and CDR2 sequences are MGHDK and SYGVNS. CDR3 residues: CASSEFWQENYGYTF. The CDR3 nucleotides read TGTGCCAGCAGTGAATTTTGGCAGGAGAACTATGGCTACACCTTC.

This chain uses TRBV28 with TRBJ2-2; a weak D match, TRBD2 (6 bases). The germline V and J ends were trimmed by 4 bases and 0 bases, with 12 bases remaining between them. The CDR3 spans 16 residues. Germline V CDR1 and CDR2: MDHEN, SYDVKM. The CDR3 sequence: CASSYLGLPNTGELFF. The CDR3 bases are TGTGCCAGCAGTTACTTGGGACTCCCGAACACCGGGGAGCTGTTTTTT.

The chain links TRBV6-5 to TRBJ1-1; 11 positions match TRBD1. The length of the CDR3 is 14 residues. Looked up from germline, CDR1 is MNHEY and CDR2 is SVGAGI. After removal of 7 bases from V and 2 bases from J, the junction contained 3 bases not matched to a gene. CDR3 coding DNA: TGTGCCAGCACCCGGACAGGGGGCAACACTGAAGCTTTCTTT. Protein product: CASTRTGGNTEAFF.

The chain carries TRBV29-1 and TRBJ2-1; TRBD2 matches at 11 bases. From germline, CDR1 is SQVTM and CDR2 ANQGSEA. Trimming cost V 3 bases and J 4 bases; bases outside gene matches: 8. This CDR3 has 16 amino acids. CDR3 in amino acids: CSVDSKGLAVYNEQFF. In nucleotides, the CDR3 is TGCAGCGTTGACAGCAAGGGACTAGCGGTTTACAATGAGCAGTTCTTC.

V usage is TRBV29-1 and J usage is TRBJ2-2; 12 positions agree with TRBD2. Per germline, CDR1 SQVTM and CDR2 ANQGSEA. The CDR3 totals 15 residues. Here the CDR3 reads CSAKGGTSGTGELFF. The CDR3 DNA reads as TGCAGTGCCAAGGGGGGGACTAGCGGGACCGGGGAGCTGTTTTTT.

The chain is built from TRBV7-9 and TRBJ1-1; D gene uncertain. The CDR3 is 14 amino acids. The V gene's germline CDR1 is SEHNR and CDR2 FQNEAQ (reference sequence). V was cut by 5 bases and J by 2 bases, with 12 bases left in between. The DNA of the CDR3 is TGTGCCAGCAGCCCCTTGGAGGGTAACACTGAAGCTTTCTTT. The encoded protein is CASSPLEGNTEAFF.

The chain combines TRBV27 with TRBJ1-4; TRBD1 agrees at 7 bases. CDR3 length: 14 amino acids. J gave up 6 bases and V 6 bases, and 7 bases lay outside the gene matches. CDR1 MNHEY and CDR2 SMNVEV come from the germline V gene (reference sequence). CDR3 sequence reads: CASSRQGRDEKLFF. CDR3 coding DNA: TGTGCCAGCAGCAGACAGGGACGGGATGAAAAACTGTTTTTT.

The chain uses TRBV13 and TRBJ2-1, with D unresolved. The CDR3 extends over 13 amino acids. Germline assignment: CDR1 PRHDT and CDR2 FYEKMQ (reference sequence). V lost 5 bases, J lost 0 bases, and 5 bases lay in between. This CDR3 reads CASSPTSYNEQFF. For the CDR3, the DNA is TGTGCCAGCAGCCCCACCTCCTACAATGAGCAGTTCTTC. Variable domain in full (rest from reference TRBV13 and TRBJ2-1): AAGVIQSPRHLIKEKRETATLKCYPIPRHDTVYWYQQGPGQDPQFLISFYEKMQSDKGSIPDRFSAQQFSDYHSELNMSSLELGDSALYFCASSPTSYNEQFFGPGTRLTVL.